Shown below are 28 T cell receptor beta chains from a single sample sequenced in a study of human T cells and chemical hapten exposure. Sequencing started from total RNA isolated from unfractionated whole blood. TCRdb fed the 5' RACE reads into MiXCR, producing one record per CDR3 protein. The profile shows tens of thousands of distinct CDR3 sequences, more than 7% of them singletons. Receptor source: a male donor in good health.

This sequence joins TRBV28 and TRBJ2-5; 11 bases agree with TRBD2. After removal of 4 bases from V and 3 bases from J, the junction contained 7 bases not matched to a gene. Germline assignment: CDR1 MDHEN and CDR2 SYDVKM. This CDR3 has 16 amino acids. CDR3 nucleotide sequence: TGTGCCAGCAGTTCATATAGCGGGGGGGCCAAAGAGACCCAGTACTTC. Translated: CASSSYSGGAKETQYF.

This clonotype was recorded at least ten times. This sequence joins TRBV12-3 or TRBV12-4 and TRBJ1-5; D is unclear. The CDR3 totals 13 residues. Trimming took off 0 bases at V and 4 bases at J, with 4 bases between the two ends. The CDR3 nucleotides are TGTGCCAGCAGTTTAGCAGAGAATCAGCCCCAGCATTTT. This sequence encodes CASSLAENQPQHF.

This clonotype was counted many times. The chain uses TRBV20-1 and TRBJ2-3, with 9 positions matching TRBD2. From germline, CDR1 is DFQATT and CDR2 SNEGSKA (reference sequence). The CDR3 totals 16 residues. J was trimmed by 2 bases and V by 0 bases; bases with no gene match: 6. The CDR3 DNA reads TGCAGTGCTAGAGAAGGGCTAGCGGGATACACAGATACGCAGTATTTT. It yields the protein CSAREGLAGYTDTQYF.

This clonotype occurred a few times. The chain joins TRBV5-1 to TRBJ2-3; possibly TRBD2 for D (7 bases). Germline-derived CDR1 and CDR2 are SGHRS and YFSETQ. The CDR3 is 19 residues long. With 0 bases removed from V and 2 bases from J, the gap between germline ends came to 22 bases. CDR3 sequence: CASSLGTGGPPSVTDTQYF. Written as DNA, the CDR3 is TGCGCCAGCAGCTTGGGAACGGGGGGCCCCCCCTCGGTCACAGATACGCAGTATTTT.

This clonotype was recorded a few times. The chain carries TRBV21-1 and TRBJ1-4; the D segment call TRBD1 is taken from the table without a DNA check. TRBV21-1 is a known pseudogene. This CDR3 is built from 17 residues. CDR3 coding DNA: TGTGCCAGCAGCAAAATCCCCAACAGGGAAGAAGATGAAAAACTGTTTTTT. Its protein is CASSKIPNREEDEKLFF.

In this sample, this clonotype turned up a few times. The genes are TRBV4-3 and TRBJ1-5, with no clear D. CDR3 length: 15 amino acids. V lost 0 bases and J 4 bases, leaving 10 bases between the germline ends. CDR1 and CDR2 (germline): LGHNA, YSLEER. CDR3 in DNA: TGCGCCAGCAGCCAAGAAATGGGCAAAAATCAGCCCCAGCATTTT. This translates into CASSQEMGKNQPQHF.

This clonotype was seen at least ten times. The chain has TRBV12-3 or TRBV12-4 and TRBJ2-3; D ambiguous. The CDR3 totals 11 residues. Trimming took 3 bases from V and 6 from J, leaving 4 bases between them. The CDR3 protein is CASSLDDTQYF. CDR3 nucleotides: TGTGCCAGCAGTTTGGATGATACGCAGTATTTT.

V is TRBV28 and J is TRBJ2-7; 9 positions agree with TRBD2. Germline V lookup: CDR1 MDHEN, CDR2 SYDVKM. The CDR3 is 15 residues long. The junction had 6 bases not matched to a gene; V was cut back by 6 bases and J by 0 bases. CDR3 nucleotides: TGTGCCAGCAGGCGAGGTAGCGGGGGCTCCTACGAGCAGTACTTC. Translation gives CASRRGSGGSYEQYF.

This clonotype was detected ten times or more. The chain carries TRBV3-1 and TRBJ1-5, with D maybe TRBD1 (6 bases). Germline loops: CDR1 LGHDT, CDR2 YNNKEL (reference sequence). The CDR3 runs to 14 residues. V was pared by 4 bases and J by 2 bases, with 9 bases between. CDR3 sequence (DNA): TGTGCCAGCAGCCCTAGACAGGGCAATCAGCCCCAGCATTTT. Translated: CASSPRQGNQPQHF.

There are many counts of this clonotype. This chain uses TRBV24-1 with TRBJ2-3, with a weak D call TRBD2 (6 bases). Between the trimmed V and J ends, which lost 3 bases and 3 bases, there was a span of 12 bases. Germline CDR1 is KGHDR and CDR2 is SFDVKD. This CDR3 is 15 amino acids long. The CDR3 is CATSDTRLETDTQYF. For the CDR3, the DNA is TGTGCCACCAGTGATACCCGACTAGAGACAGATACGCAGTATTTT.

This clonotype was picked up a small number of times. V and J are TRBV7-6 and TRBJ1-2; the D gene is possibly TRBD1 (6 bases). The germline V gene encodes CDR1 SGHVS and CDR2 FNYEAQ. V was pared by 3 bases and J by 4 bases, with 18 bases between. This CDR3 has 16 residues. The CDR3 spells CASSFGVVGGGYGYTF. The CDR3 region has the DNA TGTGCCAGCAGCTTCGGGGTGGTCGGAGGGGGCTATGGCTACACCTTC. Based on the CDR3 plus reference TRBV7-6 and TRBJ1-2, the full variable domain is GAGVSQSPRYKVTKRGQDVALRCDPISGHVSLYWYRQALGQGPEFLTYFNYEAQQDKSGLPNDRFSAERPEGSISTLTIQRTEQRDSAMYRCASSFGVVGGGYGYTFGSGTRLTVV.

This chain joins TRBV6-1 and TRBJ1-4, with D possibly TRBD1 on 5 matching bases. The germline V gene has CDR1 MNHNS and CDR2 SASEGT. The CDR3 is made up of 15 amino acids. V was pared by 1 base and J by 5 bases, with 11 bases between. The CDR3 region has the DNA TGTGCCAGCAGTGAAGAATCGGCAGGGAATGAAAAACTGTTTTTT. As protein: CASSEESAGNEKLFF.

In regard to this clonotype: Given a much more abundant clone one base away, this may be a read error. The V gene is TRBV7-9, the J gene TRBJ2-7; D gene ambiguous. This CDR3 contains 12 residues. Germline V gives CDR1 SEHNR, CDR2 FQNEAQ (reference sequence). Trimming removed 5 bases at V and 7 bases at J, with 12 bases between. CDR3 loop: CASSPIRREQYF. In nucleotides, the CDR3 is TGTGCCAGCAGCCCCATTCGTAGAGAGCAGTACTTC.

This clonotype occurred a few times. The chain joins TRBV12-3 or TRBV12-4 to TRBJ1-2; possibly TRBD1 for D (6 bases). The length of the CDR3 is 10 residues. V dropped 6 bases and J dropped 12 bases, with 11 bases sitting between them. The CDR3 reads CASRGDNDTF. CDR3 in DNA: TGTGCCAGCAGAGGGGACAACGACACCTTC.

This clonotype occurred a few times. The gene calls are TRBV12-3 or TRBV12-4 and TRBJ1-5; D is possibly TRBD1 (6 bases). This CDR3 contains 18 residues. Trimming pared 2 bases from V and 2 bases from J, leaving 19 bases between. CDR3 residues: CASSLSLGGARGNQPQHF. Written as DNA, the CDR3 is TGTGCCAGCAGTTTATCCCTTGGGGGCGCCCGGGGCAATCAGCCCCAGCATTTT.

The chain employs TRBV11-2 and TRBJ1-6; D perhaps matches TRBD1 (5 bases). This CDR3 contains 17 residues. Germline V gene data show CDR1 as SGHAT and CDR2 as FQNNGV. Trimming removed 0 bases from V and 5 bases from J, with 14 bases in between. CDR3 amino acids: CASSLDPPTANNSPLHF. CDR3 DNA: TGTGCCAGCAGCTTAGATCCCCCGACAGCAAATAATTCACCCCTCCACTTT.

This clonotype was observed a few times. The chain uses TRBV30 and TRBJ1-4; 7 bases align to TRBD1. In germline, CDR1 is GTSNPN, CDR2 SVGIG (reference sequence). The junction had 12 bases not matched to a gene; V was cut back by 3 bases and J by 8 bases. The CDR3 runs 15 residues. Here the CDR3 reads CAWSPGTAGSEKLFF. The CDR3 DNA reads TGTGCCTGGAGCCCCGGGACAGCGGGTTCCGAAAAACTGTTTTTT.

This clonotype was recorded a few times. The chain carries TRBV29-1 and TRBJ1-1, with unresolved D. V lost 1 base, J lost 5 bases, and 11 bases lay in between. The CDR3 is 13 residues long. Germline V lookup: CDR1 SQVTM, CDR2 ANQGSEA. The CDR3 here is CSVEVNQRTEAFF. In nucleotides, the CDR3 is TGCAGCGTTGAAGTCAACCAGAGGACTGAAGCTTTCTTT.

This clonotype was detected many times. The chain's CDR3 is CATQDSVNQPQHF. In DNA, the CDR3 is TGTGCCACCCAGGACAGTGTCAATCAGCCCCAGCATTTT. This chain links TRBV6-6 with TRBJ1-5; D perhaps matches TRBD1 (6 bases). Germline loops: CDR1 MNHNY, CDR2 SVGAGI (reference sequence). The CDR3 consists of 13 residues. Trimming stripped 10 bases from V and 3 bases from J, with 13 bases between.

This clonotype has at least ten counts. The chain couples TRBV7-2 to TRBJ2-5, with D uncertain. V was cut by 5 bases and J by 2 bases, with 12 bases left in between. Germline loops: CDR1 SGHTA, CDR2 FQGNSA. CDR3 length: 14 residues. CDR3 sequence: CASSPQRIQETQYF. The CDR3 DNA is TGTGCCAGCAGCCCCCAGCGAATTCAAGAGACCCAGTACTTC. The full variable domain, rest sourced from reference TRBV7-2 and TRBJ2-5, is GAGVSQSPSNKVTEKGKDVELRCDPISGHTALYWYRQSLGQGLEFLIYFQGNSAPDKSGLPSDRFSAERTGGSVSTLTIQRTQQEDSAVYLCASSPQRIQETQYFGPGTRLLVL.

The chain recombines TRBV7-8 with TRBJ1-5; 10 nucleotides match TRBD1. Trimming at V came to 4 bases and at J to 5 bases, leaving 5 bases not matched to a gene. CDR3 length: 15 amino acids. CDR1 SGHVS and CDR2 FQNEAQ come from the germline V gene. The CDR3 loop is CASSSKGTGDQPQHF. Written as DNA, the CDR3 is TGTGCCAGCAGCTCAAAGGGGACAGGGGATCAGCCCCAGCATTTT.

This clonotype was detected ten times or more. The chain combines TRBV12-3 or TRBV12-4 with TRBJ2-7; TRBD2 aligns across 9 bases. CDR3 size: 15 residues. Unmatched junction bases numbered 14, after V lost 7 bases and J lost 7 bases. CDR3 protein: CASTRSSGTLREQYF. CDR3 sequence (DNA): TGTGCCAGCACCCGTTCTAGCGGGACTCTACGGGAGCAGTACTTC.

In its sample, this clonotype was seen a few times. V and J are TRBV27 and TRBJ2-5; D not resolved. The CDR3 has 14 amino acids. The germline V gene encodes CDR1 MNHEY and CDR2 SMNVEV (reference sequence). The germline V and J ends were trimmed by 0 bases and 9 bases, with 14 bases remaining between them. The CDR3, as DNA: TGTGCCAGCAGTTTATCGGGCCCCGATGAGGCCCAGTACTTC. Residues: CASSLSGPDEAQYF.

This clonotype was detected ten times or more. This chain connects TRBV7-9 to TRBJ1-5; TRBD1 is a possible D gene (5 bases). The V gene lost 5 bases and the J gene lost 4 bases, with 12 bases spanning the gap. Germline V gene data show CDR1 as SEHNR and CDR2 as FQNEAQ (reference sequence). The CDR3 contains 14 residues. The CDR3, as DNA: TGTGCCAGCAGCGCGACCGACAGAAATCAGCCCCAGCATTTT. Its protein is CASSATDRNQPQHF. Filled out from reference TRBV7-9 and TRBJ1-5, the complete variable domain reads DTGVSQNPRHKITKRGQNVTFRCDPISEHNRLYWYRQTLGQGPEFLTYFQNEAQLEKSRLLSDRFSAERPKGSFSTLEIQRTEQGDSAMYLCASSATDRNQPQHFGDGTRLSIL.

This clonotype was seen ten or more times. The chain recombines TRBV9 with TRBJ2-1; 11 bases are shared with TRBD2. The CDR3 has 15 residues. CDR1 is SGDLS, CDR2 YYNGEE, per germline. J gave up 5 bases and V 0 bases, and 1 base lay outside the gene matches. Here the CDR3 reads CASSVELAGDNEQFF. Here the CDR3 DNA reads TGTGCCAGCAGCGTAGAACTAGCGGGGGACAATGAGCAGTTCTTC.

This clonotype was observed at least ten times. The chain recombines TRBV6-5 with TRBJ2-1; perhaps D is TRBD1 or TRBD2 (5 bases each). Trimming took 5 bases from V and 5 from J, leaving 19 bases between them. CDR1 and CDR2 (germline): MNHEY, SVGAGI. The CDR3 length is 16 residues. CDR3 amino acids: CASSVSPGTENNEQFF. The CDR3 DNA follows: TGTGCCAGCAGTGTCTCCCCCGGGACCGAGAACAATGAGCAGTTCTTC.

This clonotype was seen ten or more times. The chain carries TRBV5-4 and TRBJ2-1; 9 positions agree with TRBD2. Trimming took 0 bases from V and 2 from J; bases not matched to a gene: 0. CDR1 and CDR2 from the germline V gene are SGHNT and YYREEE (reference sequence). The CDR3 is 15 residues long. The CDR3 region has the DNA TGTGCCAGCAGCTTGGTAGCGGGAGCCTACAATGAGCAGTTCTTC. It codes for CASSLVAGAYNEQFF. The full variable domain, completed using reference TRBV5-4 and TRBJ2-1, is ETGVTQSPTHLIKTRGQQVTLRCSSQSGHNTVSWYQQALGQGPQFIFQYYREEENGRGNFPPRFSGLQFPNYSSELNVNALELDDSALYLCASSLVAGAYNEQFFGPGTRLTVL.

This chain uses TRBV19 with TRBJ1-1; no definite D call. The CDR3 sequence is 13 residues long. Between the trimmed V and J ends, which lost 9 bases and 7 bases, there was a span of 18 bases. Looked up from germline, CDR1 is LNHDA and CDR2 is SQIVND (reference sequence). The CDR3 DNA sequence: TGTGCCAGCGGAGGGCCCAATACCCGTGAAGCTTTCTTT. This sequence encodes CASGGPNTREAFF.